This is a list of T cell receptor beta chains from one sample in a study of blood T cell repertoires in COVID-19. Clones were sequenced by immunoSEQ multiplex PCR, and TCRdb holds only the in-frame ones, with some missing. The sample yields a few hundred thousand clones, roughly 83% seen once. What was sequenced was peripheral blood. These receptor sequences come from a woman in her forties or fifties with acute or convalescent COVID-19. Both conserved end residues are trimmed from each CDR3. Fields, in order: J gene, clone size, V gene, CDR3 protein. Not every row has a clone size; where given, it reads once, few, many or a size class.

>TRBJ1-3|NA|TRBV5-1
ASSSGTGAGNTIY
>TRBJ1-5|few|TRBV14
ASSKRNQPQH
>TRBJ2-7|once|TRBV27
ASSLSREFWYEQY
>TRBJ2-7|few|TRBV6-5
ASSYSGSSYEQY
>TRBJ2-7|NA|TRBV6-5
ASFGLAGYEQY
>TRBJ1-3|NA|TRBV30
AWSVLRYETYSSGNTIY
>TRBJ1-2|NA|TRBV29-1
SVPGTGDGYT
>TRBJ1-1|few|TRBV27
ASSLKTGYTEAF
>TRBJ1-2|NA|TRBV28
ASSFYQTGVDYGYT
>TRBJ2-7|NA|TRBV11-2
ASSSGTYEQY
>TRBJ2-1|few|TRBV5-1
ASGLRTRLTMEQF
>TRBJ2-4|NA|TRBV27
ASRTYFRASQGGDIQY
>TRBJ2-2|NA|TRBV28
ASSSRLAGRNGELF
>TRBJ2-7|NA|TRBV18
ASSIALAGVYEQY
>TRBJ2-7|NA|TRBV2
ASSGLAGNEQY
>TRBJ2-5|once|TRBV27
ASSLAGAQETQY
>TRBJ1-2|NA|TRBV2
ASSQTRDRNYGYT
>TRBJ2-2|NA|TRBV5-1
ASGTSGLTNTGELF
>TRBJ1-6|NA|TRBV2
ASSDRPQVH
>TRBJ2-5|NA|TRBV6-1
ASSEASGTGSAETQY
>TRBJ1-2|NA|TRBV7-6
ASSPLAGTPNYGYT
>TRBJ2-1|NA|TRBV6-5
ASSHIRDRGPEQF
>TRBJ2-5|NA|TRBV18
ASSPRQDRTRETQY
>TRBJ1-4|NA|TRBV18
ASSPPDRLNEKLF
>TRBJ1-1|NA|TRBV29-1
SVAQAQNTEAF
>TRBJ2-1|NA|TRBV20-1
SARGGAEQF
>TRBJ1-2|NA|TRBV29-1
SVARTVNYGYT
>TRBJ1-4|few|TRBV28
ASSLCRLDLGGTNMCEKLF
>TRBJ1-1|NA|TRBV28
ATFRDRGAEAF
>TRBJ1-5|NA|TRBV30
AWSVSSGFNQPQH
>TRBJ2-1|NA|TRBV4-3
ASSQEFGHLANPEQF
>TRBJ2-5|NA|TRBV7-2
ASSPQGDQETQY
>TRBJ2-7|NA|TRBV5-5
ASSPELYYEQY
>TRBJ2-7|NA|TRBV4-2
ASSQSRGESEQY
>TRBJ1-1|NA|TRBV18
ASSPTRTGDEAF
>TRBJ1-2|NA|TRBV7-9
ASSLVGGYGYT